Listed here is a single T cell receptor beta chain. Germline CDR1 reads KGHSH; CDR2 reads LQKENI. The CDR3 totals 14 residues. V lost 1 base and J lost 4, with 8 bases in between. The data were obtained in a study of blood T cell repertoires in COVID-19. Overall study context: The United States, Italy and Spain supplied acute and convalescent COVID-19 samples. PBMCs, B-cell-depleted T cells, or T cells were the source of the cDNA or gDNA that made up the material.

In the authors' workflow: Reference gene primer amplification in the assay estimated nucleated cell counts. This table comes from immunoSEQ multiplex PCR, and its TCRdb copy is limited to in-frame clones, with some not included. V, J and clone size are taken as reported in that table, and D and trimming were inferred from the DNA itself. Here the sample spans 300,000 to 400,000 clones, roughly 88% being singletons. The receptor comes from a woman in her 30s with acute COVID-19. The gene calls are TRBV18 and TRBJ2-1; no clear D gene. Sequencing was performed on PBMCs or T cells enriched from blood (not recorded which). CDR3 in DNA: TGTGCCAGCTCACCACAGAACAGTTACAATGAGCAGTTCTTC. Amino acids: CASSPQNSYNEQFF.